A selection of T cell receptor beta chains follows, all from one sample in a study of blood T cells in healthy people across ages. Using its own MiXCR run on the 5' RACE reads, TCRdb lists one record per CDR3 protein. The data show 700,000 or so distinct CDR3 sequences, with over 40% seen just once and about 32% held by the top ten. The sample was blood. These receptors came from a man aged 80 or over in good health. Each CDR3 is given with its conserved first and last residue. The order of the fields is CDR3 DNA, CDR3 protein, D gene, clone size, J gene, V gene. A D gene is named only where the DNA matches it firmly. Size values are once, few and many counts, or a class for expanded clones, and some rows have none.

TGTGCCAGCAGTTCGAATAGGGGGACCTACGAGCAGTACTTC	CASSSNRGTYEQYF	.	.	TRBJ2-7	TRBV6-6
TGCAGTGCCGTTGACAGGGGATATCAGACCCAGTACTTC	CSAVDRGYQTQYF	TRBD1	.	TRBJ2-5	TRBV20-1
TGTGCCAGCAGACGACTAGCGGGATCCTACGAGCAGTACTTC	CASRRLAGSYEQYF	TRBD2	.	TRBJ2-7	TRBV6-2/TRBV6-3
TGTGCCAGCACCTGGAGGGGGTCGAGCACCGGGGAGCTGTTTTTT	CASTWRGSSTGELFF	.	.	TRBJ2-2	TRBV6-2/TRBV6-3
TGTGCCAGCTCCGAGACATCTATTTTTTACGAGCAGTACTTC	CASSETSIFYEQYF	.	.	TRBJ2-7	TRBV18
TGTGCCAGCAACGACAGGGTGAGACCTGAAGCTTTCTTT	CASNDRVRPEAFF	TRBD1	.	TRBJ1-1	TRBV6-2/TRBV6-3
TGTGCCAGCGGCCGTGCGGTGGAGCAGTTCTTC	CASGRAVEQFF	.	.	TRBJ2-1	TRBV6-5
TGCAGTGTCGACAGGGAGGCCTACGAGCAGTACTTC	CSVDREAYEQYF	.	.	TRBJ2-7	TRBV20-1
TGCGCCAGCAGCTTTGACAGCCTCGGGGCCTACGAGCAGTACTTC	CASSFDSLGAYEQYF	.	.	TRBJ2-7	TRBV5-1
TGCGGTGGACTAGCGGAGATAGCCAAAAACATTCAGTACTTC	CGGLAEIAKNIQYF	TRBD2	.	TRBJ2-4	TRBV20-1
TGTGCCAGCAGATCCGGACTAGCAGCCTACAATGAGCAGTTCTTC	CASRSGLAAYNEQFF	TRBD2	few	TRBJ2-1	TRBV7-9
TGCGCCAGCAGCCAATGGGACGGGGGGACCATGAACACTGAAGCTTTCTTT	CASSQWDGGTMNTEAFF	.	.	TRBJ1-1	TRBV4-3
TGTGCCAGCAGTCCCCGGACAGGGCCCGGGGAGCTGTTTTTT	CASSPRTGPGELFF	TRBD1	.	TRBJ2-2	TRBV12-3/TRBV12-4
TGTGCCATCAGCGAAGACAGCTACGAGCAGTACTTC	CAISEDSYEQYF	.	.	TRBJ2-7	TRBV10-3
TGTGCCAGCTCATCACAGGGGGCGTACGGCAAAAACATTCAGTACTTC	CASSSQGAYGKNIQYF	TRBD1	.	TRBJ2-4	TRBV18
TGTGCCAGCATCCCTCCCCCAGGGAGGCGGGGGACTGAAGCTTTCTTT	CASIPPPGRRGTEAFF	.	.	TRBJ1-1	TRBV6-2/TRBV6-3
TGCAGCGTTGACGAACAGGGGTTTAGTGAAAAACTGTTTTTT	CSVDEQGFSEKLFF	TRBD1	.	TRBJ1-4	TRBV29-1
TGTGCCAGTAGCGGGCAGGGGGCTCGCTACGAGCAGTACTTC	CASSGQGARYEQYF	.	.	TRBJ2-7	TRBV7-2
TGTGCCACAGACCGGGAGGGGCTGGGAGAGACCCAGTACTTC	CATDREGLGETQYF	TRBD2	.	TRBJ2-5	TRBV10-3
TGTGCCAGCAGCTTATCTTTCGATGATTATGGCTACACCTTC	CASSLSFDDYGYTF	.	.	TRBJ1-2	TRBV7-2
TGTGCCAGCAACCGCCCGACAGGGACGAACTACGAGCAGTACTTC	CASNRPTGTNYEQYF	TRBD1	.	TRBJ2-7	TRBV6-2/TRBV6-3
TGTGCCAGCAGGGGGTTCTACGAGCAGTTCTTC	CASRGFYEQFF	.	.	TRBJ2-1	TRBV28
TGTGCCAGCAGGGATTCCGGGACTAGCATTGTGTACTTC	CASRDSGTSIVYF	TRBD2	few	TRBJ2-7	TRBV3-1
TGCGCCAGCAGCTCATCTTCGGCCACTGAAGCTTTCTTT	CASSSSSATEAFF	.	.	TRBJ1-1	TRBV4-1
TGTGCCGGAGGAACAGGGCCTTTGACACCCCTCCACTTT	CAGGTGPLTPLHF	.	few	TRBJ1-6	TRBV28
TGTGCCAGCAGTCCAAGGACTAGCGGGAGGCTCTCCTACAATGAGCAGTACTTC	CASSPRTSGRLSYNEQYF	TRBD2	.	TRBJ2-7	TRBV12-3/TRBV12-4
TGTGCCAGCAGTCGCGGGGGACTAGTAGCGGATACGCAGTATTTT	CASSRGGLVADTQYF	TRBD2	few	TRBJ2-3	TRBV6-2/TRBV6-3
TGTGCCTGGGACAGGATCACGGATACGCAGTATTTT	CAWDRITDTQYF	.	.	TRBJ2-3	TRBV30
TGTGCCACCAGTGATCCCTCAACATCTTTCCAGCAGTTCTTC	CATSDPSTSFQQFF	.	.	TRBJ2-1	TRBV24-1
TGCGCCAGCAGGCCGGGACAGGGGGCGAGAAATGAGCAGTTCTTC	CASRPGQGARNEQFF	TRBD1	.	TRBJ2-1	TRBV5-1
TGTGCCAGCAGCCCCGCCGGGACAACGAACACCGGGGAGCTGTTTTTT	CASSPAGTTNTGELFF	.	.	TRBJ2-2	TRBV11-3
TGCGCCAGCAGCCTCGCGGAGGGCCAGGGAGTTCAGACCCAGTACTTC	CASSLAEGQGVQTQYF	.	few	TRBJ2-5	TRBV4-3
TGTGCCAGCAGCTCGGCCGGGACTAGCGGGGTCCAAGAGACCCAGTACTTC	CASSSAGTSGVQETQYF	TRBD2	few	TRBJ2-5	TRBV5-5
TGTGCCAGCAGCCTCCGGGAGGGCATGAATACGCAGTATTTT	CASSLREGMNTQYF	TRBD2	.	TRBJ2-3	TRBV4-2
TGCGCCAGCAGCCAATCAGCAGAGGACCGGGCCAATGAGCAGTTCTTC	CASSQSAEDRANEQFF	.	many	TRBJ2-1	TRBV4-1
TGTGCCAGCAGTTACAAGATAGGCGAAAAACTGTTTTTT	CASSYKIGEKLFF	.	few	TRBJ1-4	TRBV6-5
TGCAGTGCTAATATTCGACAAAGACAAGAGACCCAGTACTTC	CSANIRQRQETQYF	.	.	TRBJ2-5	TRBV20-1
TGTGCCAGCAGTCCAAACACGGCCCCCTACGAGCAGTACTTC	CASSPNTAPYEQYF	.	.	TRBJ2-7	TRBV6-1
TGTGCCAGCGGAAAGTTGAATAGCGGGAGGGCCGGCAATGAGCAGTACTTC	CASGKLNSGRAGNEQYF	TRBD2	.	TRBJ2-7	TRBV14
TGTGCCAGCGGATGGGCGGATTCACCCCTCCACTTT	CASGWADSPLHF	.	.	TRBJ1-6	TRBV7-2
TGTGCCAGCACGACTTACGACGAGCAGTACTTC	CASTTYDEQYF	.	many	TRBJ2-7	TRBV6-2/TRBV6-3
TGTGCCAGCAGACCCCAGGACGGGGCCGATGAGCAGTTCTTC	CASRPQDGADEQFF	.	few	TRBJ2-1	TRBV6-5
TGCGCCAGCAGCCAAGTCAGGCAGGGGCAAGAGACCCAGTACTTC	CASSQVRQGQETQYF	.	.	TRBJ2-5	TRBV4-3
TGTGCCAGCAGTGGGAGGGGGGATCAAGAGACCCAGTACTTC	CASSGRGDQETQYF	.	.	TRBJ2-5	TRBV6-9
TGTGCCAGCAGTCCTCGATCTGGGGGTCCCTACGAGCAGTACTTC	CASSPRSGGPYEQYF	.	once	TRBJ2-7	TRBV7-2
TGCAGCGTTCTGGCCCCAGATACGCAGTATTTT	CSVLAPDTQYF	.	.	TRBJ2-3	TRBV29-1
TGTGCCAGCAGCTTACAATTTACTAGCGGGATGAACGAGCAGTTCTTC	CASSLQFTSGMNEQFF	TRBD2	.	TRBJ2-1	TRBV7-2
TGTGCCACCAGCAGGGACCCTCAGGGGACAGATACGCAGTATTTT	CATSRDPQGTDTQYF	.	.	TRBJ2-3	TRBV15
TGTGCTAGTGGTTTGTCAGGGGCGGGCAATGAGCAGTACTTC	CASGLSGAGNEQYF	.	.	TRBJ2-5	TRBV12-5
TGCGCCAGCAGCCAACGGGTGTTGACTCAAGAGACCCAGTACTTC	CASSQRVLTQETQYF	.	many	TRBJ2-5	TRBV4-3
TGCAGTGCTTCGGGAGTTAGTACCTACGAGCAGTACTTC	CSASGVSTYEQYF	.	few	TRBJ2-7	TRBV20-1
TGTGCCAGCAGCTTACGAGCGGGGGAAGAGACCCAGTACTTC	CASSLRAGEETQYF	TRBD2	few	TRBJ2-5	TRBV7-9
TGCGCCAGCAGCCCCGACAGGGCCGGGGAGCTGTTTTTT	CASSPDRAGELFF	TRBD1	.	TRBJ2-2	TRBV5-1
TGCGCCAGCAGCCGACAGGCCCGCACAGATACGCAGTATTTT	CASSRQARTDTQYF	.	few	TRBJ2-3	TRBV10-1
TGCAGCGTTGAAGGGGGGGGTGGCTACACCTTC	CSVEGGGGYTF	.	once	TRBJ1-2	TRBV29-1
TGTGCCAGCAGCTTTCCGGGCGTGGGGGGCACAGATACGCAGTATTTT	CASSFPGVGGTDTQYF	.	few	TRBJ2-3	TRBV7-9
TGCGCCAGCAGCCAAGAGCCTGCGACTAATGAAAAACTGTTTTTT	CASSQEPATNEKLFF	.	.	TRBJ1-4	TRBV4-3